Below, 5 T cell receptor beta chains from the same sample are listed, as sequenced in a study of shared clonotypes between healthy human individuals. Method: immunoSEQ multiplex PCR; TCRdb's copy keeps in-frame clones and lacks some. Among about 1 million clones, 65% to 80% were seen once, and the ten largest hold 1.4% to 1.5%. The sequenced sample was memory CD4+ T cells sorted from blood. The subset is: CD45RA-negative fraction. The receptors were sampled from a man aged 18 to 29 in good health.

The chain couples TRBV5-8 to TRBJ1-4; D may be TRBD1 (5 bases). Germline CDR1 and CDR2: SGHTS and YDEGEE. The CDR3 totals 16 residues. Between the trimmed V and J ends, which lost 4 bases and 7 bases, there was a span of 20 bases. CDR3: CASSPLVQGRGEKLFF. The CDR3, as DNA: TGTGCCAGCAGCCCCCTTGTGCAGGGAAGGGGTGAAAAACTGTTTTTT. Supplemented by reference TRBV5-8 and TRBJ1-4, the full variable domain reads EAGVTQSPTHLIKTRGQQATLRCSPISGHTSVYWYQQALGLGLQFLLWYDEGEERNRGNFPPRFSGRQFPNYSSELNVNALELEDSALYLCASSPLVQGRGEKLFFGSGTQLSVL.

V gene TRBV5-1 combines with J gene TRBJ2-7; 12 bases agree with TRBD1. Germline CDR1 is SGHRS and CDR2 is YFSETQ. With V trimmed by 4 bases and J by 6 bases, 11 bases remained unmatched. The CDR3 spans 16 residues. In DNA form, the CDR3 reads TGCGCCAGCAGCCCCGGGACAGGGGGCTTGGGATCCGAGCAGTACTTC. As protein: CASSPGTGGLGSEQYF.

The V gene is TRBV29-1, the J gene TRBJ2-1; D is uncertain. The CDR3 is made up of 11 amino acids. CDR1 SQVTM and CDR2 ANQGSEA come from the germline V gene. The V gene lost 3 bases and the J gene lost 13 bases, with 13 bases spanning the gap. The DNA of the CDR3 is TGCAGCGTTGAGCCGGCCGAACGTCAGTTCTTC. Protein sequence: CSVEPAERQFF.

The gene calls are TRBV9 and TRBJ2-7; D is perhaps TRBD2 (5 bases). V was clipped by 0 bases and J by 4 bases, with 8 bases between them. Germline assignment: CDR1 SGDLS and CDR2 YYNGEE. CDR3 size: 13 residues. Written as DNA, the CDR3 is TGTGCCAGCAGCGTAGAAGAGGGATACGAGCAGTACTTC. Residues: CASSVEEGYEQYF.

This clone was seen more than once but under ten times. The V call is TRBV19, the J call TRBJ2-2; tentative D call: TRBD2 (5 bases). CDR1 is LNHDA and CDR2 is SQIVND in the germline V gene (reference sequence). The CDR3 consists of 15 residues. V was trimmed by 1 base and J by 1 base, leaving 7 bases between them. This chain's CDR3 is CASSIGTWNTGELFF. The CDR3 coding sequence is TGTGCCAGTAGTATAGGGACTTGGAACACCGGGGAGCTGTTTTTT.